The rows below give T cell receptor beta chains drawn from one sample of a study of blood T cell repertoires in COVID-19. Profiling relied on immunoSEQ multiplex PCR, and the TCRdb table lists in-frame clones only, not all of them. The data contain about 330,000 clones, roughly 87% of them seen just once; the ten biggest clones take up about 0.93%. The sequencing sample was made of PBMCs or T cells enriched from blood (not recorded which). These receptor sequences come from a woman between 25 and 40 years old who had recovered from COVID-19. Both conserved end residues are part of each CDR3.

J: TRBJ1-1; V: TRBV6-5; CDR3: CASSYNPGMNTEAFF
J: TRBJ1-1; V: TRBV5-1; CDR3: CASSSRAGGSTEAFF
J: TRBJ1-3; V: TRBV28; CDR3: CASSLQGSFSGNTIYF
J: TRBJ2-7; V: TRBV2; CDR3: CASSEGLTRGEQYF
J: TRBJ1-5; V: TRBV28; CDR3: CASTGVDQPQHF
J: TRBJ2-1; V: TRBV30; CDR3: CAWSVRSGGEQFF
J: TRBJ1-2; V: TRBV29-1; CDR3: CSVEPGQGAIGYTF
J: TRBJ1-5; V: TRBV2; CDR3: CASSFAGGHQPQHF
J: TRBJ2-5; V: TRBV5-1; CDR3: CASSLDLGTSGATTQYF
J: TRBJ2-7; V: TRBV6-5; CDR3: CASRKTGGWDEQYF
J: TRBJ2-2; V: TRBV6-6; CDR3: CASKSRDTINTGELFF
J: TRBJ2-1; V: TRBV10-2; CDR3: CASSEADRHNEQFF
J: TRBJ2-1; V: TRBV2; CDR3: CASSERVGVAGDEQFF
J: TRBJ2-7; V: TRBV7-9; CDR3: CASSSGGASYEQYF
J: TRBJ1-1; V: TRBV25-1; CDR3: CASSESGVNTEAFF
J: TRBJ1-5; V: TRBV4-2; CDR3: CASSQEGWGAQPQHF
J: TRBJ2-2; V: TRBV29-1; CDR3: CSVGPGQGNGELFF
J: TRBJ2-3; V: TRBV28; CDR3: CASSSGLAGHTDTQYF
J: TRBJ2-2; V: TRBV6-2/TRBV6-3; CDR3: CASSHSGSGGGRTGELFF
J: TRBJ1-2; V: TRBV24-1; CDR3: CATSDFTGGEDGYTF
J: TRBJ1-1; V: TRBV5-1; CDR3: CASSLADTNTEAFF
J: TRBJ2-2; V: TRBV2; CDR3: CASSVEGNTGELFF
J: TRBJ2-7; V: TRBV7-9; CDR3: CASSSLPGEITYEQYF
J: TRBJ1-2; V: TRBV7-9; CDR3: CASSLAGQANYGYTF
J: TRBJ1-2; V: TRBV2; CDR3: CASRVGGDGYTF
J: TRBJ1-2; V: TRBV19; CDR3: CASSITYRGIPNGYTF
J: TRBJ2-7; V: TRBV30; CDR3: CAWSVGGTGSFEQYF